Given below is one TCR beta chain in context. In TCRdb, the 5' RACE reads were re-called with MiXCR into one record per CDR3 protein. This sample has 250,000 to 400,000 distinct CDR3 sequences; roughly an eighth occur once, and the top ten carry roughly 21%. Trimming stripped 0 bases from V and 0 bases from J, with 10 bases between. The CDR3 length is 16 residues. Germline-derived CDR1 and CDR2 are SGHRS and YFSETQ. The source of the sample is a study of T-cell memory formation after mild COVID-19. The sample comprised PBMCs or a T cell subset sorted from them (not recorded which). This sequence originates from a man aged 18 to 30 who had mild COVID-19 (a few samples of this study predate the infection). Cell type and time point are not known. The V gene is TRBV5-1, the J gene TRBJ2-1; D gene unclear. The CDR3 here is CASSLAYGDSYNEQFF. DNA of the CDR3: TGCGCCAGCAGCTTGGCCTACGGAGACTCCTACAATGAGCAGTTCTTC. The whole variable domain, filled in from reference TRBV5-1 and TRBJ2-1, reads KAGVTQTPRYLIKTRGQQVTLSCSPISGHRSVSWYQQTPGQGLQFLFEYFSETQRNKGNFPGRFSGRQFSNSRSEMNVSTLELGDSALYLCASSLAYGDSYNEQFFGPGTRLTVL.